Shown below are 15 T cell receptor beta chains from a single sample sequenced in a study of molecular identifiers for immune sequencing clone quantification. TCRdb reanalysed the PCR reads using MiXCR and keeps one entry per CDR3 protein. The data contain over 90,000 distinct CDR3 sequences, around 30% of them seen just once; the ten biggest clones take up approximately 10%. The sample comprised naive CD8+ T cells from blood, with Jurkat cell RNA spiked in. Subset here: FACS-sorted CD8+CD4-CCR7+CD45RA+ naive T cells. The receptor set was obtained from a human donor in good health. Some libraries in this study had Jurkat cell RNA spiked in.

Comment on this clonotype: A much larger clone differs by one base, so this may be a read error. Without the conserved terminal phenylalanine or tryptophan, this CDR3 likely stems from a read error. The chain has TRBV7-2 and TRBJ2-7, with 10 bases identical to TRBD2. The CDR3 extends over 14 amino acids. The germline V gene encodes CDR1 SGHTA and CDR2 FQGNSA. J lost 3 bases, V lost 5 bases, and 4 bases had no gene match. CDR3 nucleotide sequence: TGTGCCAGCAGCCACCGGACTAGCGGCTACGAGCAGTACATC. Residues: CASSHRTSGYEQYI.

This chain uses TRBV4-2 with TRBJ2-7, with 10 bases identical to TRBD2. With V trimmed by 0 bases and J by 7 bases, 9 bases remained unmatched. The CDR3 length is 16 residues. Germline V gene sequence: CDR1 LGHNA, CDR2 YNFKEQ. As DNA, the CDR3 is TGTGCCAGCAGCCAAGATCTCCTAGCGGGAGTATGGGAGCAGTACTTC. Its protein product is CASSQDLLAGVWEQYF.

There are many counts of this clonotype. The chain employs TRBV7-8 and TRBJ2-7, with a possible D match to TRBD1 (6 bases). Deletions cut 0 bases from V and 4 bases from J, with 10 bases between. The CDR3 sequence is 14 residues long. The germline V gene has CDR1 SGHVS and CDR2 FQNEAQ. Here the CDR3 reads CASSLARGLYEQYF. CDR3 bases: TGTGCCAGCAGCTTAGCCAGGGGCCTTTACGAGCAGTACTTC.

The chain has TRBV23-1 and TRBJ1-6; D gene ambiguous. TRBV23-1 is filed as an ORF, its function uncertain. The CDR3 spans 14 residues. V was shortened by 8 bases and J by 8 bases, with 16 bases between the two germline ends. CDR3 in DNA: TGCGCCAGCTGTCGCGGGCAGACCTATTCACCCCTCCACTTT. Translating it yields CASCRGQTYSPLHF.

The chain couples TRBV28 to TRBJ2-7, with D possibly TRBD2 on 6 matching bases. Germline assignment: CDR1 MDHEN and CDR2 SYDVKM. V lost 5 bases, J lost 5 bases, and 13 bases lay in between. This CDR3 is built from 13 residues. The CDR3 DNA sequence: TGTGCCAGCAGTCTCTCCCTAGCGAACGAGCAGTACTTC. It specifies CASSLSLANEQYF.

CDR3 amino acids: CASSPGVGEGWDTQYF. The DNA for the CDR3 is TGTGCCAGCAGCCCAGGGGTTGGGGAGGGATGGGATACGCAGTATTTT. The rearrangement joins TRBV7-2 to TRBJ2-3, with TRBD2 as a possible D gene (7 bases). The CDR3 is 16 residues long. V was clipped by 5 bases and J by 6 bases, with 21 bases between them. Per germline, CDR1 SGHTA and CDR2 FQGNSA. The full variable domain, its missing parts supplied by reference TRBV7-2 and TRBJ2-3, is GAGVSQSPSNKVTEKGKDVELRCDPISGHTALYWYRQSLGQGLEFLIYFQGNSAPDKSGLPSDRFSAERTGGSVSTLTIQRTQQEDSAVYLCASSPGVGEGWDTQYFGPGTRLTVL.

This clonotype was seen many times. This chain connects TRBV6-5 to TRBJ2-1, with 8 nucleotides matching TRBD2. This CDR3 is 17 amino acids long. V trimming: 2 bases; J trimming: 5 bases; junction bases outside the gene matches: 11. Germline CDR1 is MNHEY and CDR2 is SVGAGI. The CDR3 protein is CASSYQALTSANNEQFF. For the CDR3, the DNA is TGTGCCAGCAGTTACCAGGCCCTGACTAGCGCAAACAATGAGCAGTTCTTC.

This clonotype appeared a few times. The chain links TRBV7-3 to TRBJ2-2; 7 bases match TRBD1. This CDR3 comprises 15 residues. Germline values: CDR1 SGHTA, CDR2 FQGTGA. Trimming cost V 3 bases and J 3 bases; bases outside gene matches: 4. CDR3 sequence: CASSFDRDDTGELFF. The DNA of the CDR3 is TGTGCCAGCAGCTTCGACAGGGACGACACCGGGGAGCTGTTTTTT.

This clonotype was counted at least ten times. The chain employs TRBV14 and TRBJ1-1, with 9 nucleotides matching TRBD1. The CDR3 runs to 13 residues. The V gene end was trimmed by 4 bases and the J gene end by 6 bases; junction bases not matched to a gene: 3. The germline CDR1 and CDR2 sequences are SGHDN and FVKESK. CDR3 sequence: CASSRWTGAEAFF. The CDR3 DNA reads as TGTGCCAGCAGCCGCTGGACAGGGGCTGAAGCTTTCTTT.

This clonotype was detected ten times or more. The chain carries TRBV5-1 and TRBJ1-1; D might be TRBD1 (5 bases). V shed 0 bases and J shed 4 bases, with 13 bases lying between them. The germline V gene has CDR1 SGHRS and CDR2 YFSETQ. The CDR3 is made up of 15 amino acids. The CDR3 loop is CASSLGMGRSTEAFF. DNA of the CDR3: TGCGCCAGCAGCTTGGGAATGGGGCGATCCACTGAAGCTTTCTTT.

This clonotype was recorded at least ten times. The chain is built from TRBV6-1 and TRBJ2-6; D is ambiguous. CDR1 is MNHNS and CDR2 is SASEGT in the germline V gene. The CDR3 sequence is 15 residues long. With 2 bases removed from V and 0 bases from J, the gap between germline ends came to 5 bases. CDR3 in amino acids: CASSEKDSGANVLTF. The CDR3 DNA is TGTGCCAGCAGTGAAAAAGACTCTGGGGCCAACGTCCTGACTTTC.

With regard to this clonotype: A clone one base away is much larger, so this may be a read error. The chain employs TRBV6-2 or TRBV6-3 and TRBJ1-1; perhaps TRBD1 as D (5 bases). The CDR3 runs to 14 residues. Germline-derived CDR1 and CDR2 are MNHEY and SVGEGT. V lost 6 bases to trimming and J lost 0 bases, with 11 bases between them. CDR3 loop: CASRRTHMNTEAFF. CDR3 coding DNA: TGTGCCAGCAGACGGACACATATGAACACTGAAGCTTTCTTT.

This clonotype was picked up one time. A much larger clonotype is one base distant, so this may be a read error. Given the absence of the conserved phenylalanine or tryptophan at the CDR3 end, a read error is likely. The V gene is TRBV7-9, the J gene TRBJ2-4, with D perhaps matching TRBD1 (6 bases). The CDR3 covers 13 residues. Trimming pared 7 bases from V and 3 bases from J, leaving 10 bases between. Germline assignment: CDR1 SEHNR and CDR2 FQNEAQ (reference sequence). The CDR3 nucleotides are TGTGCCAGCAACTCAGGGGTCAAAAACATTCAGTACCTC. This codes for CASNSGVKNIQYL.

The chain is built from TRBV5-6 and TRBJ2-5; D possibly corresponds to TRBD2 (5 bases). The germline V gene has CDR1 SGHDT and CDR2 YYEEEE. V was trimmed by 0 bases and J by 5 bases, leaving 17 bases between them. The CDR3 contains 16 residues. CDR3 protein: CASSLALGPERETQYF. DNA for the CDR3: TGTGCCAGCAGCTTGGCCCTGGGCCCCGAGCGGGAGACCCAGTACTTC.

Remarks on this clonotype: Since a much larger clone is just one base distant, this may be a read error. The chain employs TRBV7-2 and TRBJ1-1; tentatively, D is TRBD1 (5 bases). Germline CDR1 SGHTA, CDR2 FQGNSA. This CDR3 has 16 residues. The CDR3: CASSFSGPRVNAEAFF. CDR3 sequence (DNA): TGTGCCAGCAGCTTTTCGGGGCCCAGAGTGAACGCTGAAGCTTTCTTT.